The clone carrying this T cell receptor beta chain was counted at least ten times. Its matching antigen is unknown. Donation came from healthy HIV-negative adults that had no recent acute infections or vaccinations. Each donor was a Caucasian adult residing in Nashville, Tennessee. The run depth of the assay was deep. Clones were read by immunoSEQ multiplex PCR, and TCRdb kept only the in-frame ones, dropping some. Altogether around 530,000 clones are present, about 80% being singletons, with the ten largest covering more than 10%. The sample comes from a study of shared clonotypes between healthy human individuals. Broader study findings: Deeper or shallower sequencing was expected to change how clonotypes are shared among donors.

In germline, CDR1 is MDHEN, CDR2 SYDVKM. V lost 2 bases and J 15 bases, leaving 19 bases between the germline ends. The CDR3 sequence is 14 residues long. Sequences were obtained from PBMCs. This clonotype originated in a woman aged 40-49 years in good health. Some clones in this sample may be carry-over from other donors' samples. The chain has TRBV28 and TRBJ2-2, with D maybe TRBD1 (7 bases). The CDR3 loop reads CASSLGTALASVFF. The CDR3 nucleotides read TGTGCCAGCAGTTTAGGGACAGCCCTAGCGTCGGTGTTTTTT.